What follows are 32 T cell receptor beta chains derived from one specimen sequenced in a study of cytomegalovirus exposure and HLA in healthy donors. Researchers ran the PCR with 60 Vbeta and 13 Jbeta primers. Sequenced by immunoSEQ multiplex PCR; TCRdb stores in-frame clones only, minus some. The sample includes about 97,000 clones, roughly four fifths of them seen just once. Sequencing was done on a sample of PBMCs. The receptor set was obtained from a man aged 35 to 55 in good health and CMV-seronegative.

The chain recombines TRBV5-4 with TRBJ2-5, with D possibly matching TRBD2 (7 bases). Trimming stripped 4 bases from V and 3 bases from J, with 16 bases between. The CDR3 spans 15 residues. The V gene's germline CDR1 is SGHNT and CDR2 YYREEE (reference sequence). The CDR3 bases are TGTGCCAGCAGCGGCGGGGGCGGGGGAGAAGAGACCCAGTACTTC. This codes for CASSGGGGGEETQYF.

This chain links TRBV29-1 with TRBJ2-1; 11 nucleotides agree with TRBD2. Germline trimming cut 3 bases from V and 2 bases from J; bases unmatched to any gene: 15. Germline V gene lookup returns CDR1 SQVTM and CDR2 ANQGSEA. The CDR3 consists of 19 residues. CDR3 DNA sequence: TGCAGCGTTGAGGGTTGGTTGGGACTAGCGGCATATACCTACAATGAGCAGTTCTTC. Protein: CSVEGWLGLAAYTYNEQFF.

The rearrangement uses TRBV2 and TRBJ2-5; 8 nucleotides match TRBD1. The trim removed 3 bases at V and 2 bases at J, leaving 2 bases unmatched. CDR3 size: 14 residues. The germline CDR1 and CDR2 sequences are SNHLY and FYNNEI. CDR3 bases: TGTGCCAGCAGTGACGACAGGGGACAAGAGACCCAGTACTTC. Its translation: CASSDDRGQETQYF.

V and J are TRBV7-9 and TRBJ1-4, with 8 bases matching TRBD1. J gave up 5 bases and V 6 bases, and 8 bases lay outside the gene matches. CDR1 SEHNR and CDR2 FQNEAQ come from the germline V gene (reference sequence). This CDR3 is 15 amino acids long. CDR3 in amino acids: CASRAQGGRNEKLFF. CDR3 sequence (DNA): TGTGCCAGCAGGGCACAGGGGGGGAGGAATGAAAAACTGTTTTTT.

The chain has TRBV9 and TRBJ2-1; D not certain. Trimming pared 0 bases from V and 0 bases from J, leaving 7 bases between. Germline CDR1 and CDR2: SGDLS and YYNGEE. The CDR3 is 15 amino acids. The CDR3 loop reads CASSVGSFSYNEQFF. The CDR3 DNA follows: TGTGCCAGCAGCGTAGGAAGCTTCTCCTACAATGAGCAGTTCTTC.

The chain links TRBV25-1 to TRBJ1-1; a weak D match, TRBD1 (5 bases). Trimming shortened V by 6 bases and J by 1 base, and 15 bases separated the two germline ends. The CDR3 covers 15 residues. Germline V gives CDR1 MGHDK, CDR2 SYGVNS. CDR3: CASREGPGRNTEAFF. In DNA, the CDR3 is TGTGCCAGCAGGGAGGGGCCAGGCCGGAACACTGAAGCTTTCTTT.

The rearrangement joins TRBV27 to TRBJ2-3; no clear D gene. The V and J ends lost 5 bases and 6 bases respectively, with 9 bases between them. Germline loops: CDR1 MNHEY, CDR2 SMNVEV (reference sequence). The CDR3 spans 12 residues. The CDR3 loop reads CASSRPEDTQYF. For the CDR3, the DNA is TGTGCCAGCAGTCGCCCGGAGGATACGCAGTATTTT.

This clone was counted a few times. This chain joins TRBV5-1 and TRBJ1-4, with a possible D match to TRBD1 (6 bases). The CDR3 has 13 residues. Trimming removed 7 bases at V and 8 bases at J, with 15 bases between. Germline V gene data show CDR1 as SGHRS and CDR2 as YFSETQ. The CDR3 DNA is TGCGCCAGCGCCTCCCAGGGGCAGGAAAAACTGTTTTTT. Translated: CASASQGQEKLFF.

The chain is built from TRBV18 and TRBJ1-4; D is unclear. V shed 3 bases and J shed 6 bases, with 5 bases lying between them. This CDR3 is built from 12 residues. Germline V gene lookup returns CDR1 KGHSH and CDR2 LQKENI. CDR3 sequence: CASSPNDEKLFF. The DNA of the CDR3 is TGTGCCAGCTCACCCAATGATGAAAAACTGTTTTTT. Complete variable domain (other parts from reference TRBV18 and TRBJ1-4): NAGVMQNPRHLVRRRGQEARLRCSPMKGHSHVYWYRQLPEEGLKFMVYLQKENIIDESGMPKERFSAEFPKEGPSILRIQQVVRGDSAAYFCASSPNDEKLFFGSGTQLSVL.

With respect to this clone: Within the sample, other DNA sequences also encode this same CDR3. The rearrangement links TRBV15 to TRBJ1-2; D is unclear. V lost 0 bases and J lost 4, with 3 bases in between. CDR1 is LNHNV and CDR2 is YYDKDF in the germline V gene (reference sequence). The CDR3 is 12 amino acids. The chain's CDR3 is CATSRDSYGYTF. The CDR3 DNA sequence: TGTGCCACCAGCAGAGATAGCTATGGCTACACCTTC.

V is TRBV27 and J is TRBJ2-3; D gene unclear. Trimming took 5 bases from V and 7 from J, leaving 16 bases between them. The CDR3 has 14 residues. Germline CDR1 reads MNHEY; CDR2 reads SMNVEV (reference sequence). The CDR3 DNA reads as TGTGCCAGCAGTACCCCAGATCTAGAAAATACGCAGTATTTT. Amino acid sequence: CASSTPDLENTQYF.

The rearrangement uses TRBV5-4 and TRBJ1-2; 8 bases map to TRBD1. Germline V gene data show CDR1 as SGHNT and CDR2 as YYREEE (reference sequence). The CDR3 has 13 residues. The ends lost 4 bases at V and 2 bases at J; junction bases unmatched: 1. CDR3 region: CASSRDRNYGYTF. The CDR3 region has the DNA TGTGCCAGCAGCCGGGACAGGAACTATGGCTACACCTTC.

This clone was counted only a few times. The chain has TRBV7-9 and TRBJ2-1; TRBD2 agrees at 7 bases. The CDR3 sequence is 17 residues long. The ends lost 1 base at V and 7 bases at J; junction bases unmatched: 13. In germline, CDR1 is SEHNR, CDR2 FQNEAQ (reference sequence). CDR3 DNA sequence: TGTGCCAGCAGCTTAGTTAGGGCTAGCGGACGGAAGAATGAGCAGTTCTTC. This sequence encodes CASSLVRASGRKNEQFF.

The V gene is TRBV7-2, the J gene TRBJ1-5; D is possibly TRBD1 (5 bases). V lost 1 base, J lost 6 bases, and 13 bases lay in between. The length of the CDR3 is 15 residues. Germline values: CDR1 SGHTA, CDR2 FQGNSA. CDR3 in DNA: TGTGCCAGCAGCTTAGTCGGGGGTGCCGGTCAGCCCCAGCATTTT. As protein: CASSLVGGAGQPQHF.

This chain uses TRBV5-1 with TRBJ2-2; 7 nucleotides line up with TRBD1. The V gene's germline CDR1 is SGHRS and CDR2 YFSETQ. CDR3 size: 16 residues. The junction had 6 bases not matched to a gene; V was cut back by 4 bases and J by 0 bases. CDR3 loop: CASSDRGQTNTGELFF. The CDR3 bases are TGCGCCAGCAGCGATAGGGGACAGACGAACACCGGGGAGCTGTTTTTT.

This chain joins TRBV19 and TRBJ1-1; D is unresolved. Germline lookup yields CDR1 LNHDA and CDR2 SQIVND (reference sequence). The CDR3 covers 14 residues. Trimming took 4 bases from V and 8 from J, leaving 17 bases between them. CDR3 in amino acids: CASSTPRLSSEAFF. The DNA of the CDR3 is TGTGCCAGTAGTACACCGAGGCTTAGCAGCGAAGCTTTCTTT.

The gene calls are TRBV2 and TRBJ2-7; D might be TRBD1 (5 bases). Germline V gives CDR1 SNHLY, CDR2 FYNNEI. Trimming cost V 5 bases and J 0 bases, with 8 bases left between them. The CDR3 has 13 amino acids. CDR3 in DNA: TGTGCCAGCAGTCCCAGGGACTCCTACGAGCAGTACTTC. Encoded protein: CASSPRDSYEQYF.

The chain couples TRBV6-6 to TRBJ2-7; 9 bases are shared with TRBD2. Germline CDR1 is MNHNY and CDR2 is SVGAGI (reference sequence). This CDR3 comprises 16 residues. The V segment lost 7 bases and the J segment 2 bases; nucleotides outside the gene matches: 12. The CDR3 DNA reads as TGTGCCAGCAAGCAAACCTTAGCGGGGGCCCCCTACGAGCAGTACTTC. Protein sequence: CASKQTLAGAPYEQYF.

CDR3: CASSTSGGAGTDTQYF. CDR3 bases: TGTGCCAGCTCAACTAGCGGGGGGGCCGGCACAGATACGCAGTATTTT. This chain links TRBV18 with TRBJ2-3; 13 nucleotides agree with TRBD2. CDR1 and CDR2 (germline): KGHSH, LQKENI. Trimming at V came to 5 bases and at J to 1 base, leaving 3 bases not matched to a gene. The CDR3 is 16 amino acids.

The table lists this clone with a few counts. The rearrangement links TRBV18 to TRBJ2-7, with D perhaps matching TRBD1 (6 bases). CDR1 and CDR2 (germline): KGHSH, LQKENI. The CDR3 has 13 amino acids. Trimming shortened V by 2 bases and J by 2 bases, and 7 bases separated the two germline ends. The CDR3: CASSPGDTYEQYF. CDR3 coding DNA: TGTGCCAGCTCACCAGGGGACACCTACGAGCAGTACTTC.

The chain joins TRBV4-1 to TRBJ1-1, with TRBD1 matching 7 bases. This CDR3 is 15 amino acids long. Germline V gene sequence: CDR1 MGHRA, CDR2 YSYEKL. After removal of 0 bases from V and 3 bases from J, the junction contained 4 bases not matched to a gene. CDR3 DNA: TGCGCCAGCAGCCAAGATGGGACAGCCTACACTGAAGCTTTCTTT. It is translated as CASSQDGTAYTEAFF.

This chain uses TRBV29-1 with TRBJ2-2; TRBD2 matches at 10 bases. The ends lost 5 bases at V and 3 bases at J; junction bases unmatched: 6. CDR3 length: 15 amino acids. From germline, CDR1 is SQVTM and CDR2 ANQGSEA. CDR3 bases: TGCAGCGTTAGGTCTAGCGGGGGTTACACCGGGGAGCTGTTTTTT. It yields the protein CSVRSSGGYTGELFF.

This clone has a handful of counts. The chain has TRBV10-3 and TRBJ2-5; 7 nucleotides match TRBD2. Germline CDR1 reads ENHRY; CDR2 reads SYGVKD. V dropped 4 bases and J dropped 4; count of bases not matched to a gene: 3. This CDR3 is built from 13 residues. CDR3 region: CAISVRTRETQYF. The CDR3 bases are TGTGCCATCAGTGTTAGGACTAGAGAGACCCAGTACTTC.

The rearrangement joins TRBV4-2 to TRBJ1-2; 8 bases line up with TRBD1. Losses at the gene ends were 8 bases for V and 8 bases for J; bases not matched to a gene: 10. CDR1 and CDR2 from the germline V gene are LGHNA and YNFKEQ. There are 13 residues in the CDR3. The CDR3 DNA follows: TGTGCCAGCGGAACAGGGGGGATCGGAGGCTACACCTTC. Protein product: CASGTGGIGGYTF.

The chain couples TRBV5-1 to TRBJ2-2; TRBD2 matches at 13 bases. The CDR3 totals 14 residues. J lost 5 bases, V lost 5 bases, and 0 bases had no gene match. The germline CDR1 and CDR2 sequences are SGHRS and YFSETQ. The CDR3 here is CASRLAGGTGELFF. CDR3 nucleotide sequence: TGCGCCAGCAGACTAGCGGGGGGGACCGGGGAGCTGTTTTTT. The complete variable domain, with remaining parts taken from reference TRBV5-1 and TRBJ2-2, reads KAGVTQTPRYLIKTRGQQVTLSCSPISGHRSVSWYQQTPGQGLQFLFEYFSETQRNKGNFPGRFSGRQFSNSRSEMNVSTLELGDSALYLCASRLAGGTGELFFGEGSRLTVL.

The chain is built from TRBV4-2 and TRBJ1-6; D gene ambiguous. The germline V gene has CDR1 LGHNA and CDR2 YNFKEQ. This CDR3 has 16 amino acids. V lost 0 bases to trimming and J lost 2 bases, with 8 bases between them. The CDR3 region has the DNA TGTGCCAGCAGCCAAGAAACTGCCACCTATAATTCACCCCTCCACTTT. It codes for CASSQETATYNSPLHF.

The chain recombines TRBV4-2 with TRBJ1-3; no clear D gene. V was shortened by 0 bases and J by 4 bases, with 13 bases between the two germline ends. CDR1 is LGHNA, CDR2 YNFKEQ, per germline. The CDR3 is 16 amino acids. The CDR3 protein is CASSQELVPSGNTIYF. The CDR3 coding sequence is TGTGCCAGCAGCCAAGAGTTAGTTCCGTCCGGAAACACCATATATTTT.

This clone was picked up a small number of times. V and J are TRBV6-1 and TRBJ2-1, with 9 bases fitting TRBD2. This CDR3 has 15 amino acids. V shed 3 bases, J shed 4 bases, and the junction held 4 bases outside the gene matches. The V gene's germline CDR1 is MNHNS and CDR2 SASEGT. DNA of the CDR3: TGTGCCAGCAGTGAGGGTAGCGGGGGATACAATGAGCAGTTCTTC. It translates to CASSEGSGGYNEQFF.

The rearrangement joins TRBV7-2 to TRBJ1-1; D is unclear. CDR1 is SGHTA, CDR2 FQGNSA, per germline. Trimming left V 4 bases short and J 5 bases short, with 17 bases between. CDR3 length: 15 residues. The CDR3 reads CASSSRRVTRTEAFF. The CDR3 DNA reads as TGTGCCAGCAGCTCGCGGCGGGTCACTAGAACTGAAGCTTTCTTT.

V and J are TRBV25-1 and TRBJ2-1, with a possible D match to TRBD1 (5 bases). Germline CDR1 reads MGHDK; CDR2 reads SYGVNS. The CDR3 is made up of 13 amino acids. V was cut by 4 bases and J by 10 bases, with 14 bases left in between. The CDR3 sequence is CASSAGAVKEQFF. CDR3 nucleotide sequence: TGTGCCAGCAGTGCTGGGGCGGTTAAGGAGCAGTTCTTC.

On this clone: This same CDR3 is encoded by further DNA sequences in the sample. The CDR3 region has the DNA TGTGCCAGCAGCCCAGGGGGTTCCGAGCAGTACTTC. Translated, it gives CASSPGGSEQYF. The chain links TRBV7-9 to TRBJ2-7, with 7 bases fitting TRBD1. Germline V CDR1 and CDR2: SEHNR, FQNEAQ (reference sequence). J gave up 6 bases and V 5 bases, and 4 bases lay outside the gene matches. This CDR3 comprises 12 residues.

In this sample, this clone turned up once. At one end the junction does not follow the germline gene, possibly because of a read error. This sequence joins TRBV7-2 and TRBJ2-5, with 10 positions matching TRBD2. The germline V gene has CDR1 SGHTA and CDR2 FQGNSA. CDR3 length: 14 amino acids. The CDR3 loop is CASSGGLYQKTQYF. CDR3 coding DNA: TGTGCCTCTAGCGGGGGACTGTACCAAAAGACCCAGTACTTC.